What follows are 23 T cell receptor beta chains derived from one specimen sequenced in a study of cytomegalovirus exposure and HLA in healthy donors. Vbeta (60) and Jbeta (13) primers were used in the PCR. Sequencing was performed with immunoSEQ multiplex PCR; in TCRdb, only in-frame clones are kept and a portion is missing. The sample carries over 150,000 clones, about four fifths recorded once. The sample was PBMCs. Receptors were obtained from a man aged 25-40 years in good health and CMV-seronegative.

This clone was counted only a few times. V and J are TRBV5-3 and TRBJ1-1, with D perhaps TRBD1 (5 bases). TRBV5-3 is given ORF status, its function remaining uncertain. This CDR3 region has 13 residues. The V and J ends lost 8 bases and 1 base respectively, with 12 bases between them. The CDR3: CARGGCGNTEAFF. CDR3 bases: TGTGCCAGGGGGGGGTGCGGGAACACTGAAGCTTTCTTT.

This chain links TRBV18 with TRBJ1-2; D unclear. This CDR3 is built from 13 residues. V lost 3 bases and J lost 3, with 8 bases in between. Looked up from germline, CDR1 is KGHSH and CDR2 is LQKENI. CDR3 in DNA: TGTGCCAGCTCACCGCGTCAGGACTATGGCTACACCTTC. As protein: CASSPRQDYGYTF.

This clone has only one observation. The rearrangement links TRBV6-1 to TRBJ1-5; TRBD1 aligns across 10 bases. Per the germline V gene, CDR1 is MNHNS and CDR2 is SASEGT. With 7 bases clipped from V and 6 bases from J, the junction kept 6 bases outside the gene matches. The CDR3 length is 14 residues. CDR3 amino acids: CASMMDRGSQPQHF. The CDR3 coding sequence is TGTGCCAGCATGATGGACAGGGGGAGTCAGCCCCAGCATTTT.

CDR3 in amino acids: CASSLWGANGYTF. In DNA form, the CDR3 reads TGTGCCAGCAGTTTATGGGGGGCAAATGGCTACACCTTC. The chain recombines TRBV28 with TRBJ1-2, with D maybe TRBD1 (6 bases). Per the germline V gene, CDR1 is MDHEN and CDR2 is SYDVKM. Trimming removed 0 bases from V and 6 bases from J, with 8 bases in between. This CDR3 has 13 residues.

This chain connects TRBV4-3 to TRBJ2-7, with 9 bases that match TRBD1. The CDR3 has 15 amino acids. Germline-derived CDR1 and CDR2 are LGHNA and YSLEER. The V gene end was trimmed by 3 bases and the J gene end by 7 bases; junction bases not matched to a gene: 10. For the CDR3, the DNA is TGCGCCAGCAGCCAGGTCGGGACAGGGCCGGGGGAGCAGTACTTC. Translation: CASSQVGTGPGEQYF.

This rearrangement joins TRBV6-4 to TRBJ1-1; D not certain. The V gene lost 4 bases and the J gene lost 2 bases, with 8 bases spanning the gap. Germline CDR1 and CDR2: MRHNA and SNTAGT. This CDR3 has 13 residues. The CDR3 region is CASSVSINTEAFF. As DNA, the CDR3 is TGTGCCAGCAGTGTTAGTATCAACACTGAAGCTTTCTTT.

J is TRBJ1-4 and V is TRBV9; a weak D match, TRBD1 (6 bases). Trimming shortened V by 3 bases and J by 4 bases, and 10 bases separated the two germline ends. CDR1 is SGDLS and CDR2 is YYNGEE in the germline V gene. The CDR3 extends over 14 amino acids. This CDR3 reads CASSGDTYNEKLFF. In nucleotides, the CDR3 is TGTGCCAGCAGCGGGGACACCTATAATGAAAAACTGTTTTTT.

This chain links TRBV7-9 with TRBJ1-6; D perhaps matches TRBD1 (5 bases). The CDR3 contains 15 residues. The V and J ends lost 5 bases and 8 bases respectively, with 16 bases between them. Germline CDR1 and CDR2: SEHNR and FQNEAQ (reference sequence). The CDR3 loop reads CASSADIPRHSPLHF. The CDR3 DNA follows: TGTGCCAGCAGCGCGGACATTCCTCGGCATTCACCCCTCCACTTT.

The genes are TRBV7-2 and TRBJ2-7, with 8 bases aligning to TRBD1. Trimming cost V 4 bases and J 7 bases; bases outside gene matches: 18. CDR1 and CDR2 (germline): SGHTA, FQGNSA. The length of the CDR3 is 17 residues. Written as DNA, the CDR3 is TGTGCCAGCAGCTACATCCCCGGGACAGGACCTACTAGGGAGCAGTACTTC. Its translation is CASSYIPGTGPTREQYF.

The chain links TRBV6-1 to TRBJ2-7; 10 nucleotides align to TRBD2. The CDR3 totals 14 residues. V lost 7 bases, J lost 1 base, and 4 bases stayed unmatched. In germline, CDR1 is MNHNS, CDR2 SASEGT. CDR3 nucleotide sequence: TGTGCCAGCACAAGACTAGCGGGTTCCTACGAGCAGTACTTC. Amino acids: CASTRLAGSYEQYF.

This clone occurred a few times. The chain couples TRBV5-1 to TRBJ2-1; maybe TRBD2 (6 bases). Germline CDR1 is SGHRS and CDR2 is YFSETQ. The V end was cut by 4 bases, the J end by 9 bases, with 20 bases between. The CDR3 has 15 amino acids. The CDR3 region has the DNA TGCGCCAGCAGCGTACCGGGGAGCACGGGGGTTGAGCAGTTCTTC. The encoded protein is CASSVPGSTGVEQFF.

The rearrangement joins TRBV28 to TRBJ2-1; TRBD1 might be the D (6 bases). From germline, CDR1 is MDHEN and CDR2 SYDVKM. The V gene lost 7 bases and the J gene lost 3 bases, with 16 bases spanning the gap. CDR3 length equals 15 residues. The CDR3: CASKALRGIYNEQFF. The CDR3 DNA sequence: TGTGCCAGCAAAGCGTTGAGGGGGATCTACAATGAGCAGTTCTTC. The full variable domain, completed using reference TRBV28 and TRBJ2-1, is DVKVTQSSRYLVKRTGEKVFLECVQDMDHENMFWYRQDPGLGLRLIYFSYDVKMKEKGDIPEGYSVSREKKERFSLILESASTNQTSMYLCASKALRGIYNEQFFGPGTRLTVL.

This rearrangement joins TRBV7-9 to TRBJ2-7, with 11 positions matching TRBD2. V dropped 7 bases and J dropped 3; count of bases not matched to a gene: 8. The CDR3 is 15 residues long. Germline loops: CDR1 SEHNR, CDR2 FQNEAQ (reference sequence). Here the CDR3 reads CASTLAGGGIYEQYF. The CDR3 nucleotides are TGTGCCAGCACTTTAGCGGGAGGGGGAATCTACGAGCAGTACTTC. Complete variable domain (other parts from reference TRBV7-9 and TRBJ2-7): DTGVSQNPRHKITKRGQNVTFRCDPISEHNRLYWYRQTLGQGPEFLTYFQNEAQLEKSRLLSDRFSAERPKGSFSTLEIQRTEQGDSAMYLCASTLAGGGIYEQYFGPGTRLTVT.

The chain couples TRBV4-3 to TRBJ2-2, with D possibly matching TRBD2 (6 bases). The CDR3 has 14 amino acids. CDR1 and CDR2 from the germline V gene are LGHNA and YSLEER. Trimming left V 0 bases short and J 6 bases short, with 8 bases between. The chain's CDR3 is CASSQDGGAGELFF. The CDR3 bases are TGCGCCAGCAGCCAAGACGGCGGGGCCGGGGAGCTGTTTTTT.

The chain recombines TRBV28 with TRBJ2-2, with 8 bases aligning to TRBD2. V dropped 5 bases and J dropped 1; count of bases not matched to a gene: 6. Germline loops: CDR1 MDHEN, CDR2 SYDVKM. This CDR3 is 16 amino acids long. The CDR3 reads CASSLWTSQNTGELFF. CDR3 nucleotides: TGTGCCAGCAGTCTTTGGACTAGCCAGAACACCGGGGAGCTGTTTTTT.

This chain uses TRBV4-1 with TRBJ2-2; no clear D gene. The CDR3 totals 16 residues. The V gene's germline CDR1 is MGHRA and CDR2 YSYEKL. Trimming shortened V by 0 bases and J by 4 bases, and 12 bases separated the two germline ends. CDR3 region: CASSQDHGQVTGELFF. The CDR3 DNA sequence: TGCGCCAGCAGCCAAGATCATGGCCAGGTCACCGGGGAGCTGTTTTTT.

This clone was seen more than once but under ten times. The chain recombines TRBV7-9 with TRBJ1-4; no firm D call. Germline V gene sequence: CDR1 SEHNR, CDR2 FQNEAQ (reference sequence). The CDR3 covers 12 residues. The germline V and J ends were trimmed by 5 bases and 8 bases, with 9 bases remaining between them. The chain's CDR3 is CASSPPREKLFF. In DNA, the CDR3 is TGTGCCAGCAGCCCCCCGAGGGAAAAACTGTTTTTT.

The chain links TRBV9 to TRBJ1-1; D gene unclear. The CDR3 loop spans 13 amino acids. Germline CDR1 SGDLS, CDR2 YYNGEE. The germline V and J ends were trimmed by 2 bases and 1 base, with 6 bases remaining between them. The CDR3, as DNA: TGTGCCAGCAGCGTGGCCCAGAACACTGAAGCTTTCTTT. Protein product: CASSVAQNTEAFF.

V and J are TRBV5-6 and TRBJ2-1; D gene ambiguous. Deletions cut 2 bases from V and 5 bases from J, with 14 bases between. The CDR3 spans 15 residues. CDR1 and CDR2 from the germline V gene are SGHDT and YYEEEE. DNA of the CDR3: TGTGCCAGCAGCTTAGTCCTACCAATAGACAATGAGCAGTTCTTC. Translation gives CASSLVLPIDNEQFF.

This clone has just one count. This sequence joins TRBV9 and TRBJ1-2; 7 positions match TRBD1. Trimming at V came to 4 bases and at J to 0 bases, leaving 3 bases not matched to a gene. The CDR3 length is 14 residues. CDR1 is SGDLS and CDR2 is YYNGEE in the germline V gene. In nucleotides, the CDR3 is TGTGCCAGCAGCACGACAGGGACTAACTATGGCTACACCTTC. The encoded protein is CASSTTGTNYGYTF.

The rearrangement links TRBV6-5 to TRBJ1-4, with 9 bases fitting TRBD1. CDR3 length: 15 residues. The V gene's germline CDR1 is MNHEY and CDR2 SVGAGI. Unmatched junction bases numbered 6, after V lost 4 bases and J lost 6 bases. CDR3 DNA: TGTGCCAGCAGTTTTTCCGGGACAGGGCATGAAAAACTGTTTTTT. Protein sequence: CASSFSGTGHEKLFF.

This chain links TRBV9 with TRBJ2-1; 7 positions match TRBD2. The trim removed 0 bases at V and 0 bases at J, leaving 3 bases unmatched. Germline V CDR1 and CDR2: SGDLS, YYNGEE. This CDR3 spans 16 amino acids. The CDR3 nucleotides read TGTGCCAGCAGCGTAGGTGGCGGGAGCTCCTACAATGAGCAGTTCTTC. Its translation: CASSVGGGSSYNEQFF. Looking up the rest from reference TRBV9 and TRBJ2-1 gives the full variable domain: DSGVTQTPKHLITATGQRVTLRCSPRSGDLSVYWYQQSLDQGLQFLIQYYNGEERAKGNILERFSAQQFPDLHSELNLSSLELGDSALYFCASSVGGGSSYNEQFFGPGTRLTVL.

The CDR3 DNA follows: TGTGCCAGCAGTGAAATGACTCCGGGCGAGCAGTACTTC. This codes for CASSEMTPGEQYF. V usage is TRBV2 and J usage is TRBJ2-7, with D uncertain. Germline V gene data show CDR1 as SNHLY and CDR2 as FYNNEI. The V end lost 2 bases, the J end lost 6 bases, and 11 bases lay between the germline ends. This CDR3 has 13 residues. Full variable domain (missing parts from reference TRBV2 and TRBJ2-7): EPEVTQTPSHQVTQMGQEVILRCVPISNHLYFYWYRQILGQKVEFLVSFYNNEISEKSEIFDDQFSVERPDGSNFTLKIRSTKLEDSAMYFCASSEMTPGEQYFGPGTRLTVT.